This TCR beta chain emerged from a study of T cell responses to AZD1222 COVID-19 vaccine. V lost 8 bases to trimming and J lost 6 bases; unmatched junction nucleotides: 6. This CDR3 region has 13 residues. Germline V lookup: CDR1 SGHTA, CDR2 FQGNSA. Only in-frame clones appear in the TCRdb table, and some are missing; sequencing was by immunoSEQ multiplex PCR. The profile shows 65,000 to 70,000 clones, 80% to 85% of them singletons. Sequenced material: peripheral blood, taken on day 0 of AZD1222 vaccination. This clonotype was sampled from an adult in good health. The rearrangement links TRBV7-2 to TRBJ2-2; 7 nucleotides align to TRBD1. Written as DNA, the CDR3 is TGTGCCAGCCGAACTACAGGGGCCGGGGAGCTGTTTTTT. Translating gives CASRTTGAGELFF. The full variable domain, rest sourced from reference TRBV7-2 and TRBJ2-2, is GAGVSQSPSNKVTEKGKDVELRCDPISGHTALYWYRQSLGQGLEFLIYFQGNSAPDKSGLPSDRFSAERTGGSVSTLTIQRTQQEDSAVYLCASRTTGAGELFFGEGSRLTVL.